This TCR beta chain was identified during a study of T cell responses to AZD1222 COVID-19 vaccine (dated by TCRdb to the early 2020s). With respect to the entire study: Because spike-specific TCR depth and breadth did not differ between the two schedules, AZD1222 recipients who got a second dose at roughly 4 weeks were pooled with those who got a second dose at roughly 12 weeks. Enrollment into the trials was organized by age into subgroups of 18-55, 56-69 and 70-plus years, and those subgroups contained roughly 150, 30 and 60 TCR-sequenced participants, respectively. A total of about 230 trial participants underwent TCR sequencing, of whom about 210 received two doses of AZD1222 and about 26 received two doses of the MenACWY control vaccine. Paper-wide results and their limitations: No day 14 peak-response samples were available, so repertoires were characterized only after the peak T cell response. Epitopes outside the regions mutated in the B.1.351 and B.1.1.7 variants were reportedly recognized by nearly half of the unique spike-specific TCRs. Vaccine-associated CD4 TCRs spanned the whole spike protein, with dominant responses in regions 160-218 and 743-854. Conclusions about previously exposed vaccinees were limited because only a handful of AZD1222 recipients were SARS-CoV-2 seropositive at baseline. The 56-69-year group was small, and its depth increase did not reach significance, likely because of low power. Participants were mostly white British, with more females than males. The authors suggested clonal diversity may have been underestimated. After two AZD1222 doses, spike-specific TCR breadth and depth were significantly higher than at day 0 and than in MenACWY recipients.

The CDR3 sequence holds 15 residues, the cysteine and phenylalanine included. Only the CDR3 region is kept as DNA, spanning 45 bases read in frame from base 1. CDR1 SEHNR and CDR2 FQNEAQ are derived from the germline V gene (reference sequence). V is trimmed back by 4 bases and J by 7 bases, and the junction contains 10 bases that no gene match accounts for. Read against the paper, the sample's time point label means: baseline before first vaccination. The vaccinee samples were drawn from two UK trials, COV001 and COV002, one of which was a single-blind randomized controlled phase 2/3 trial testing AZD1222 (ChAdOx1 nCoV-19) in healthy adults. Trial participant PBMC samples were collected at day 0 and day 28 after the second dose for TCRbeta chain sequencing. Concerning this clone: Its target antigen remains unknown. Base qualities are not recorded, but no much larger clone differs from it by a single base.

The CDR3 regions of human TCRbeta chains were analyzed by immunosequencing. On the authors' methods: Repertoire TCRs were matched against a reference library of SARS-CoV-2-specific TCRs generated with the MIRA antigen-specificity platform. Breadth was defined as the fraction of unique TCRs that were SARS-CoV-2-associated. Depth was defined as the fraction of total T cells that were SARS-CoV-2-associated. Using the MIRA data, each spike-specific TCR was mapped to the spike region that the TCR reacts to and placed in a CD4 or CD8 class. Log10-transformed breadth and depth values were compared by one-way ANOVA with Sidak's multiple comparisons tests. Drawn from immuneACCESS, this table holds only the in-frame rearrangements with V and J called that TCRdb kept. Clones are partly lost; checked studies trace under half to an unresolved V gene and leave the rest unexplained. V, J and clone size reflect that table, while D and trimming were determined from the DNA. This sample is represented by fewer than 150,000 clones; about 93% of them were singletons. Of the sample, approximately 5% falls within the top ten clones.

This sequence originates from an adult in good health. This chain joins TRBV7-9 to TRBJ2-1; TRBD1 lines up with 7 middle nucleotides. The source material was peripheral blood, sampled on day 0 of AZD1222 vaccination. The CDR3 region: CASSSPKGAWNEQFF. The DNA sequence is as follows: TGTGCCAGCAGCTCCCCCAAGGGGGCGTGGAATGAGCAGTTCTTC.